This section outlines one TCR beta chain sequence together with its context. This record comes from a study of blood T cell repertoires in COVID-19. In the study overall: Acute and convalescent COVID-19 samples came from the United States, Italy and Spain.

CDR1 and CDR2 from the germline V gene are SGDLS and YYNGEE. Trimming stripped 5 bases from V and 5 bases from J, with 10 bases between. The CDR3 contains 12 residues. Enrolled through a virtual design, the participants were between roughly 18 and 100 years of age and came from 24 US areas. Researchers sorted participants into cohorts using their self-reported clinical history. The recovered donors of Cohort 3 showed two negative PCRs, clearance, or symptom resolution. Assay used: immunoSEQ multiplex PCR; TCRdb lists only in-frame clones, some missing. This sample has under 300,000 clones, with approximately 92% found just once.

Sequenced: PBMCs or T cells enriched from blood (not recorded which). The sequence was obtained from a woman in her late teens or twenties who had recovered from COVID-19. The chain combines TRBV9 with TRBJ1-1; D is unclear. Here the CDR3 DNA reads TGTGCCAGCAGTGCCGGAGGGACTGAAGCTTTCTTT. Amino acid sequence: CASSAGGTEAFF.